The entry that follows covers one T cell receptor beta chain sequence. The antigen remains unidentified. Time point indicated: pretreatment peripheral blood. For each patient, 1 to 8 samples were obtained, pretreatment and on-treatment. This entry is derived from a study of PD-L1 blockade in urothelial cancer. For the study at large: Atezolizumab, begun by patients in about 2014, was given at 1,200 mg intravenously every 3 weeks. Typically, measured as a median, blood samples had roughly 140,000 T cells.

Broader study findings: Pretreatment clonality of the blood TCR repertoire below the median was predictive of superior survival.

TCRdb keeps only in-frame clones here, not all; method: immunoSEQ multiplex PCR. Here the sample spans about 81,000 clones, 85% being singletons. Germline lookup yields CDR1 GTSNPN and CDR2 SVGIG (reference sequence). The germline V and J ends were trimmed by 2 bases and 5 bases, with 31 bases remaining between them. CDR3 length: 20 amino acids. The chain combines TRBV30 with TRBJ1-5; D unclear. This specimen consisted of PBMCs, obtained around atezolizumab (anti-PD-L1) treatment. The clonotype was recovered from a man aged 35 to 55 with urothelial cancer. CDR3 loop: CAWSSCLRVAYWRIDQPQHF. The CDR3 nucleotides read TGTGCCTGGAGTTCCTGTCTCCGGGTCGCCTATTGGAGGATCGATCAGCCCCAGCATTTT. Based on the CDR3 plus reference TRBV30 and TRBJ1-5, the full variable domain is SQTIHQWPATLVQPVGSPLSLECTVEGTSNPNLYWYRQAAGRGLQLLFYSVGIGQISSEVPQNLSASRPQDRQFILSSKKLLLSDSGFYLCAWSSCLRVAYWRIDQPQHFGDGTRLSIL.